The 17 T cell receptor beta chains in this list originate from one sample, sequenced in a study of shared clonotypes between healthy human individuals. TCRdb's copy holds only in-frame clones and misses some; the assay was immunoSEQ multiplex PCR. The sample contains over 850,000 clones, approximately 80% of which appear only once. The specimen sequenced was memory CD4+ T cells from PBMCs. Subset described: CD45RA-negative fraction. Receptors were obtained from a man younger than 30 in good health. Some clones in this sample may be carry-over from other donors' samples.

The chain uses TRBV21-1 and TRBJ2-4; TRBD2 was called by the table and not checked on the DNA. TRBV21-1 is assigned pseudogene status. CDR3 length equals 13 residues. CDR3 amino acids: CASSKGASNIQYF. The CDR3 region has the DNA TGTGCCAGCAGCAAGGGAGCCTCAAACATTCAGTACTTC.

Concerning this clone itself: This could be a read error, since a much larger clone is one nucleotide away. V and J are TRBV13 and TRBJ2-3; no clear D. Germline V CDR1 and CDR2: PRHDT, FYEKMQ (reference sequence). Trimming removed 3 bases from V and 2 bases from J, with 3 bases in between. The CDR3 spans 12 residues. CDR3 sequence (DNA): TGTGCCAGCAGCTTCTCCACAGATACGCAGTATTTT. It codes for CASSFSTDTQYF.

As for this clone: This may be a read error, as it is one base from a much larger clone. Other nucleotide sequences from this sample produce the same CDR3. This chain connects TRBV29-1 to TRBJ1-1; TRBD1 is a possible D gene (5 bases). V lost 7 bases and J lost 5, with 17 bases in between. This CDR3 has 13 amino acids. Germline V CDR1 and CDR2: SQVTM, ANQGSEA. CDR3 in amino acids: CSGTRGWNTEAFF. The CDR3 nucleotides are TGCAGCGGTACCCGGGGCTGGAATACTGAAGCTTTCTTT.

This clone was detected only a few times. One end of the junction is discordant with germline, which a read error may explain. The rearrangement links TRBV2 to TRBJ1-2, with 7 bases aligning to TRBD1. The CDR3 spans 12 residues. CDR1 is SNHLY and CDR2 is FYNNEI in the germline V gene. CDR3 residues: CASSQPEGGTDF. The DNA for the CDR3 is TGTGCCAGCAGTCAGCCTGAGGGTGGGACAGACTTC. The whole variable domain, remainder taken from reference TRBV2 and TRBJ1-2, is EPEVTQTPSHQVTQMGQEVILRCVPISNHLYFYWYRQILGQKVEFLVSFYNNEISEKSEIFDDQFSVERPDGSNFTLKIRSTKLEDSAMYFCASSQPEGGTDFGSGTRLTVV.

V usage is TRBV19 and J usage is TRBJ1-3, with 10 bases fitting TRBD1. The CDR3 is 17 residues long. Trimming took 5 bases from V and 1 from J; bases not matched to a gene: 8. CDR1 LNHDA and CDR2 SQIVND come from the germline V gene (reference sequence). The CDR3 sequence is CASSSHDRGLSGNTIYF. The CDR3 DNA follows: TGTGCCAGTAGTTCTCACGACAGGGGGCTTTCTGGAAACACCATATATTTT.

The chain links TRBV7-2 to TRBJ2-2; TRBD1 might be the D (5 bases). The germline CDR1 and CDR2 sequences are SGHTA and FQGNSA. Trimming shortened V by 5 bases and J by 2 bases, and 9 bases separated the two germline ends. The CDR3 totals 14 residues. The CDR3 nucleotides read TGTGCCAGCAGCGTACAGGCAAACACCGGGGAGCTGTTTTTT. Translation: CASSVQANTGELFF.

There are many counts of this clone. The genes are TRBV27 and TRBJ1-6; possibly TRBD1 for D (6 bases). This CDR3 is built from 15 residues. CDR1 and CDR2 from the germline V gene are MNHEY and SMNVEV (reference sequence). V was pared by 4 bases and J by 6 bases, with 13 bases between. CDR3 loop: CASSSQGFGNSPLHF. The DNA for the CDR3 is TGTGCCAGCAGTTCACAGGGTTTTGGTAATTCACCCCTCCACTTT.

The chain joins TRBV10-3 to TRBJ2-7; D tentatively fits TRBD1 or TRBD2 (5 bases each). V was trimmed by 0 bases and J by 12 bases, leaving 30 bases between them. The CDR3 spans 18 residues. The germline V gene encodes CDR1 ENHRY and CDR2 SYGVKD. CDR3 coding DNA: TGTGCCATCAGTGAGTCGATCGTTATTGAGCGGAACCGGAGTGGGGCGTACTTC. It specifies CAISESIVIERNRSGAYF.

Here the CDR3 reads CASSFTSGAYNEQFF. The CDR3 DNA follows: TGCGCCAGCAGCTTCACTAGCGGGGCCTACAATGAGCAGTTCTTC. The V and J genes are TRBV5-1 and TRBJ2-1; 10 positions agree with TRBD2. The germline V gene encodes CDR1 SGHRS and CDR2 YFSETQ. The CDR3 extends over 15 amino acids. Trimming took 2 bases from V and 2 from J; bases not matched to a gene: 1.

This chain connects TRBV30 to TRBJ2-3; D is possibly TRBD2 (5 bases). V gave up 3 bases and J gave up 0 bases, with 16 bases separating them. Germline V gene sequence: CDR1 GTSNPN, CDR2 SVGIG (reference sequence). The CDR3 contains 16 residues. The CDR3 protein is CAWSSGTIKSTDTQYF. The CDR3 coding sequence is TGTGCCTGGAGCTCGGGAACCATAAAAAGCACAGATACGCAGTATTTT. The variable domain in full, completed from reference TRBV30 and TRBJ2-3, reads SQTIHQWPATLVQPVGSPLSLECTVEGTSNPNLYWYRQAAGRGLQLLFYSVGIGQISSEVPQNLSASRPQDRQFILSSKKLLLSDSGFYLCAWSSGTIKSTDTQYFGPGTRLTVL.

The chain carries TRBV18 and TRBJ2-2; D gene uncertain. With 1 base removed from V and 1 base from J, the gap between germline ends came to 7 bases. The germline gives CDR1 KGHSH, CDR2 LQKENI. The CDR3 contains 15 residues. CDR3 DNA: TGTGCCAGCTCACCACGAAGGGAGAACACCGGGGAGCTGTTTTTT. Protein product: CASSPRRENTGELFF.

The chain has TRBV4-1 and TRBJ1-4; D is possibly TRBD1 (5 bases). The CDR3 is 19 residues long. The V and J ends lost 2 bases and 0 bases respectively, with 19 bases between them. From germline, CDR1 is MGHRA and CDR2 YSYEKL. The CDR3 sequence is CASSQPIPGPPSTNEKLFF. The CDR3 DNA follows: TGCGCCAGCAGCCAACCGATCCCGGGACCTCCGTCAACTAATGAAAAACTGTTTTTT.

The chain couples TRBV4-1 to TRBJ1-1, with a tentative D call TRBD1 (5 bases). V was pared by 1 base and J by 9 bases, with 15 bases between. There are 14 residues in the CDR3. Looked up from germline, CDR1 is MGHRA and CDR2 is YSYEKL. The CDR3 DNA reads as TGCGCCAGCAGCCAAGCTTGGCGGGACGTTCAAGCTTTCTTT. It encodes CASSQAWRDVQAFF.

This clone came up once. The CDR3 sequence: CSVEGTAIGAFF. The CDR3, as DNA: TGCAGCGTTGAAGGTACAGCCATCGGAGCTTTCTTT. J is TRBJ1-1 and V is TRBV29-1; D not certain. V was pared by 1 base and J by 10 bases, with 13 bases between. The germline gives CDR1 SQVTM, CDR2 ANQGSEA. CDR3 length equals 12 residues.

This clone has only one observation. The CDR3 region is CSVASGFLRLREQYF. The DNA for the CDR3 is TGCAGCGTAGCCTCAGGGTTTCTCAGGCTTAGGGAGCAGTACTTC. The V gene is TRBV29-1, the J gene TRBJ2-7; perhaps TRBD1 as D (5 bases). Per germline, CDR1 SQVTM and CDR2 ANQGSEA. The V end lost 6 bases, the J end lost 7 bases, and 25 bases lay between the germline ends. CDR3 length equals 15 residues.

The rearrangement uses TRBV11-2 and TRBJ1-3; 8 bases align to TRBD1. Germline CDR1 SGHAT, CDR2 FQNNGV. V lost 5 bases and J lost 2; bases outside the gene matches: 5. The CDR3 spans 15 residues. The CDR3 reads CASSPGQETGNTIYF. The CDR3, as DNA: TGTGCCAGCAGCCCGGGACAGGAAACTGGAAACACCATATATTTT.

The CDR3 DNA is TGTGCCAGCAGCCGAAGCGTAGCGGGTGGGATTGAGCAGTTCTTC. Translating it yields CASSRSVAGGIEQFF. This chain connects TRBV7-2 to TRBJ2-1, with TRBD2 matching 7 bases. Germline V gene data show CDR1 as SGHTA and CDR2 as FQGNSA. The CDR3 consists of 15 residues. V dropped 5 bases and J dropped 9; count of bases not matched to a gene: 13.